Listed here is a single TCR beta chain. The antigen is undetermined. This sample is drawn from a study of OX40 agonist ivuxolimab in advanced cancers. Study-wide results and caveats: At 0.1 to 3.0 mg/kg and by week 6, clonal expansion occurred in CD4+ and CD8+ blood T cells.

Sampled blood was obtained at baseline, cycle 4 day 1, and cycle 7 day 1. CDR1 SGHRS and CDR2 YFSETQ come from the germline V gene. The germline V and J ends were trimmed by 1 base and 0 bases, with 9 bases remaining between them. CDR3 length: 15 amino acids. TCRdb keeps only in-frame clones here, not all; method: immunoSEQ multiplex PCR. The sample records 52,000 or so clones, roughly 83% being singletons. The source is an adult with an advanced solid tumor such as melanoma, head and neck, liver or kidney cancer. The sequences come from CD4+ or CD8+ T cells sorted from blood, collected in a trial of the OX40 agonist ivuxolimab. The gene calls are TRBV5-1 and TRBJ2-3, with D perhaps TRBD1 (6 bases). As DNA, the CDR3 is TGCGCCAGCAGCTTGTCACAGGGCAGCACAGATACGCAGTATTTT. It is translated as CASSLSQGSTDTQYF.